A single T cell receptor beta chain is shown here with its context. The CDR3 is 15 amino acids. The V end was cut by 8 bases, the J end by 3 bases, with 14 bases between. Germline V gene sequence: CDR1 LGHDT, CDR2 YNNKEL (reference sequence). This sample is part of a study of blood T cell repertoires in COVID-19. Clones were sequenced by immunoSEQ multiplex PCR, and TCRdb holds only the in-frame ones, with some missing. Seen here are about 190,000 clones, less than 90% observed once, and the top ten hold around 19%. The chain is built from TRBV3-1 (or the pseudogene TRBV3-2) and TRBJ2-6; TRBD1 is a possible D gene (6 bases). The sequence was collected from a human donor in a cohort sampled during active COVID-19. The sample taken for sequencing was peripheral blood. The CDR3 here is CASLAGADGANVLTF. CDR3 bases: TGTGCCAGCCTGGCAGGGGCTGATGGGGCCAACGTCCTGACTTTC.